A selection of T cell receptor beta chains follows, all from one sample in a study of blood T cell repertoires in COVID-19. Here immunoSEQ multiplex PCR was the method, and the copy in TCRdb shows in-frame clones only, minus some. Among about 220,000 clones listed, about 78% were seen once. Sequences were obtained from peripheral blood. The receptors shown here come from a woman in her seventies with acute or convalescent COVID-19. CDR3s include the opening cysteine and the closing phenylalanine or tryptophan. Each record gives: J gene, V gene, clone size, D gene, CDR3 protein, CDR3 DNA. A D gene is named only where the DNA matches it firmly. A clone size is listed for some rows: how often the clone was seen (once, few, many), or a class if it is expanded.

j_gene: TRBJ2-1
v_gene: TRBV27
abundance: few
d_gene: TRBD2
CDR3aa: CASADGGVGAGQFF
CDR3nt: TGTGCCAGCGCTGACGGGGGGGTTGGGGCTGGGCAGTTCTTC

j_gene: TRBJ2-3
v_gene: TRBV5-1
abundance: -
d_gene: -
CDR3aa: CASSLGQGGADTQYF
CDR3nt: TGCGCCAGCAGCTTGGGACAGGGAGGCGCAGATACGCAGTATTTT

j_gene: TRBJ2-7
v_gene: TRBV29-1
abundance: -
d_gene: -
CDR3aa: CSVEDSREYEQYF
CDR3nt: TGCAGCGTTGAAGATTCGAGAGAATACGAGCAGTACTTC

j_gene: TRBJ2-3
v_gene: TRBV6-5
abundance: -
d_gene: TRBD2
CDR3aa: CASTRLAGTDTQYF
CDR3nt: TGTGCCAGCACGCGACTAGCGGGCACAGATACGCAGTATTTT

j_gene: TRBJ2-7
v_gene: TRBV10-3
abundance: -
d_gene: TRBD1
CDR3aa: CAIKGTGTYEQYF
CDR3nt: TGTGCCATCAAAGGGACAGGGACGTACGAGCAGTACTTC

j_gene: TRBJ2-1
v_gene: TRBV14
abundance: many
d_gene: TRBD1
CDR3aa: CASNPGQPVHEQFF
CDR3nt: TGTGCCAGCAATCCGGGACAGCCAGTCCATGAGCAGTTCTTC

j_gene: TRBJ2-1
v_gene: TRBV3-1/TRBV3-2
abundance: -
d_gene: TRBD1
CDR3aa: CASSQAATGSIEQFF
CDR3nt: TGTGCCAGCAGCCAAGCCGCGACAGGGAGTATTGAGCAGTTCTTC

j_gene: TRBJ2-5
v_gene: TRBV18
abundance: few
d_gene: -
CDR3aa: CASSPPMLEETQYF
CDR3nt: TGTGCCAGCTCACCACCGATGTTAGAAGAGACCCAGTACTTC

j_gene: TRBJ2-7
v_gene: TRBV7-2
abundance: -
d_gene: -
CDR3aa: CASSPTVNVYEQYF
CDR3nt: TGTGCCAGCAGCCCCACTGTGAATGTTTACGAGCAGTACTTC

j_gene: TRBJ1-1
v_gene: TRBV6-5
abundance: few
d_gene: -
CDR3aa: CASSYYRREVNTEAFF
CDR3nt: TGTGCCAGCAGTTACTACCGACGGGAGGTGAACACTGAAGCTTTCTTT

j_gene: TRBJ2-7
v_gene: TRBV11-2
abundance: once
d_gene: -
CDR3aa: CASSPHLRGEQYF
CDR3nt: TGTGCCAGCAGCCCCCACTTAAGGGGAGAGCAGTACTTC

j_gene: TRBJ1-2
v_gene: TRBV19
abundance: -
d_gene: -
CDR3aa: CATSTGLFGYTF
CDR3nt: TGTGCCACCTCGACAGGCCTTTTTGGCTACACCTTC

j_gene: TRBJ2-5
v_gene: TRBV14
abundance: -
d_gene: -
CDR3aa: CASSPQIQETQYF
CDR3nt: TGTGCCAGCAGCCCACAGATCCAAGAGACCCAGTACTTC

j_gene: TRBJ2-5
v_gene: TRBV23-1
abundance: -
d_gene: -
CDR3aa: CALTPGVARGQETQYF
CDR3nt: TGCGCCCTAACCCCGGGGGTGGCTAGAGGCCAAGAGACCCAGTACTTC

j_gene: TRBJ1-2
v_gene: TRBV7-8
abundance: -
d_gene: -
CDR3aa: CASSLEFLANYGYTF
CDR3nt: TGTGCCAGCAGCTTAGAGTTCTTAGCTAACTATGGCTACACCTTC

j_gene: TRBJ2-3
v_gene: TRBV2
abundance: -
d_gene: TRBD2
CDR3aa: CASSELAGATDTQYF
CDR3nt: TGTGCCAGCAGTGAGCTAGCGGGGGCCACAGATACGCAGTATTTT

j_gene: TRBJ2-5
v_gene: TRBV7-9
abundance: -
d_gene: -
CDR3aa: CASSLAERAWETQYF
CDR3nt: TGTGCCAGCAGCTTAGCGGAGCGGGCCTGGGAGACCCAGTACTTC

j_gene: TRBJ2-2
v_gene: TRBV21-1
abundance: -
d_gene: -
CDR3aa: CASSNPTGTANTGELFF
CDR3nt: TGTGCCAGCAGCAACCCAACAGGGACAGCGAACACCGGGGAGCTGTTTTTT

j_gene: TRBJ1-1
v_gene: TRBV11-3
abundance: -
d_gene: TRBD1
CDR3aa: CASSLGGGTAEAFF
CDR3nt: TGTGCCAGCAGCTTAGGGGGTGGGACAGCTGAAGCTTTCTTT

j_gene: TRBJ1-6
v_gene: TRBV6-5
abundance: -
d_gene: TRBD1
CDR3aa: CASSYRTGTPLHF
CDR3nt: TGTGCCAGCAGTTATCGGACAGGAACACCCCTCCACTTT

j_gene: TRBJ2-5
v_gene: TRBV28
abundance: -
d_gene: -
CDR3aa: CASEVGGEGQETQYF
CDR3nt: TGTGCCAGTGAAGTAGGGGGGGAAGGCCAAGAGACCCAGTACTTC

j_gene: TRBJ2-5
v_gene: TRBV2
abundance: -
d_gene: TRBD1
CDR3aa: CASTTGTGPRGETQYF
CDR3nt: TGTGCCAGCACCACCGGGACAGGCCCTAGAGGAGAGACCCAGTACTTC

j_gene: TRBJ2-6
v_gene: TRBV5-1
abundance: -
d_gene: -
CDR3aa: CASSIRGAGSDSGANVLTF
CDR3nt: TGCGCCAGCAGCATAAGGGGTGCAGGCTCCGACTCTGGGGCCAACGTCCTGACTTTC

j_gene: TRBJ2-1
v_gene: TRBV7-3
abundance: -
d_gene: -
CDR3aa: CASSSGVDRRQFF
CDR3nt: TGTGCCAGCAGCTCCGGGGTAGACAGGAGGCAGTTCTTC

j_gene: TRBJ2-2
v_gene: TRBV7-2
abundance: -
d_gene: -
CDR3aa: CASSASSTYTGELFF
CDR3nt: TGTGCCAGCAGCGCTTCGTCGACATACACCGGGGAGCTGTTTTTT

j_gene: TRBJ1-5
v_gene: TRBV5-1
abundance: once
d_gene: -
CDR3aa: CASSLQGGGNQPQHF
CDR3nt: TGCGCCAGCAGCCTGCAGGGTGGCGGCAATCAGCCCCAGCATTTT

j_gene: TRBJ1-1
v_gene: TRBV9
abundance: -
d_gene: TRBD1
CDR3aa: CASGSGQENTEAFF
CDR3nt: TGTGCCAGCGGATCCGGACAGGAGAACACTGAAGCTTTCTTT

j_gene: TRBJ2-3
v_gene: TRBV18
abundance: once
d_gene: -
CDR3aa: CASSPLLRGGEDTQYF
CDR3nt: TGTGCCAGCTCACCCCTCTTGCGGGGCGGTGAAGATACGCAGTATTTT

j_gene: TRBJ2-7
v_gene: TRBV6-4
abundance: -
d_gene: TRBD1
CDR3aa: CASSDSKVDREHEQYF
CDR3nt: TGTGCCAGCAGTGACTCGAAGGTGGACAGGGAACACGAGCAGTACTTC

j_gene: TRBJ2-3
v_gene: TRBV7-8
abundance: few
d_gene: -
CDR3aa: CASSRADRTDTQYF
CDR3nt: TGTGCCAGCAGCCGTGCGGACAGAACAGATACGCAGTATTTT

j_gene: TRBJ2-3
v_gene: TRBV7-9
abundance: -
d_gene: -
CDR3aa: CASSPGRVPDTQYF
CDR3nt: TGTGCCAGCAGTCCAGGTCGAGTACCAGATACGCAGTATTTT

j_gene: TRBJ1-4
v_gene: TRBV7-2
abundance: -
d_gene: TRBD1
CDR3aa: CASSRTGDNEKLFF
CDR3nt: TGTGCCAGCAGTAGGACAGGGGATAACGAAAAACTGTTTTTT

j_gene: TRBJ2-7
v_gene: TRBV28
abundance: -
d_gene: -
CDR3aa: CASSSPLGWLF
CDR3nt: TGTGCCAGCAGTTCTCCTCTAGGTTGGTTGTTC

j_gene: TRBJ1-5
v_gene: TRBV30
abundance: -
d_gene: -
CDR3aa: CASSGGGSLQPQHF
CDR3nt: TGTGCCTCCTCGGGGGGAGGGAGCCTGCAGCCCCAGCATTTT

j_gene: TRBJ2-2
v_gene: TRBV11-2
abundance: -
d_gene: -
CDR3aa: CASSPLAVNTGELFF
CDR3nt: TGTGCCAGCAGCCCACTAGCAGTGAACACCGGGGAGCTGTTTTTT

j_gene: TRBJ2-1
v_gene: TRBV4-1
abundance: -
d_gene: -
CDR3aa: CASSRYRVDNEQFF
CDR3nt: TGCGCCAGCAGCCGTTACAGGGTGGACAATGAGCAGTTCTTC

j_gene: TRBJ1-3
v_gene: TRBV5-1
abundance: once
d_gene: -
CDR3aa: CASSFDSAGNTIYF
CDR3nt: TGCGCCAGCAGCTTTGACAGCGCAGGAAACACCATATATTTT

j_gene: TRBJ1-2
v_gene: TRBV5-1
abundance: -
d_gene: -
CDR3aa: CASSFGAGGTNYGYTF
CDR3nt: TGCGCCAGCAGCTTTGGAGCGGGAGGCACCAACTATGGCTACACCTTC

j_gene: TRBJ2-5
v_gene: TRBV10-2
abundance: -
d_gene: -
CDR3aa: CASSESGRGTQYF
CDR3nt: TGCGCCAGCAGTGAGTCAGGCCGAGGGACCCAGTACTTC

j_gene: TRBJ2-1
v_gene: TRBV5-8
abundance: few
d_gene: -
CDR3aa: CASSPLENGEQFF
CDR3nt: TGTGCCAGCAGTCCTCTCGAAAACGGTGAGCAGTTCTTC

j_gene: TRBJ1-5
v_gene: TRBV2
abundance: -
d_gene: TRBD1
CDR3aa: CASSGGTGLYQPQHF
CDR3nt: TGTGCCAGCAGTGGGGGGACAGGGCTTTATCAGCCCCAGCATTTT

j_gene: TRBJ1-4
v_gene: TRBV7-2
abundance: once
d_gene: TRBD1
CDR3aa: CASSRQGANEKLFF
CDR3nt: TGTGCCAGCAGTCGTCAGGGGGCTAATGAAAAACTGTTTTTT

j_gene: TRBJ1-1
v_gene: TRBV11-3
abundance: -
d_gene: -
CDR3aa: CASSFTMSTEAFF
CDR3nt: TGTGCCAGCAGCTTTACCATGAGCACTGAAGCTTTCTTT

j_gene: TRBJ2-7
v_gene: TRBV7-9
abundance: few
d_gene: TRBD1
CDR3aa: CASSRISGQAKDEQYF
CDR3nt: TGTGCCAGCAGCCGAATCAGTGGACAGGCTAAGGACGAGCAGTACTTC

j_gene: TRBJ1-6
v_gene: TRBV6-5
abundance: -
d_gene: TRBD1
CDR3aa: CACEGAGSPLHF
CDR3nt: TGTGCCTGTGAGGGGGCAGGTTCACCCCTCCACTTT